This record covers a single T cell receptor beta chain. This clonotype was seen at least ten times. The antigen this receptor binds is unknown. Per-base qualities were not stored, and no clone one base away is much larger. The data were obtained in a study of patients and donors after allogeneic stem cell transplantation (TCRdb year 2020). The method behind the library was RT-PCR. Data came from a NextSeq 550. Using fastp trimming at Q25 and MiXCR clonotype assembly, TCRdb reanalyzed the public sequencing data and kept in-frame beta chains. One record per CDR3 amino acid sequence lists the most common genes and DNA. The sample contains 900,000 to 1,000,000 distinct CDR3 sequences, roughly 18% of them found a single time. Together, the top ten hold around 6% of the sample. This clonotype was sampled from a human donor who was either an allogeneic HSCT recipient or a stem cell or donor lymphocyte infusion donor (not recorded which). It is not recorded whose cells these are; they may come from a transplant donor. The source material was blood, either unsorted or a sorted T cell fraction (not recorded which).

This receptor carries the CDR3 CSVDLRGSTDTQYF. The DNA is as follows: TGCAGCGTTGATCTCCGGGGAAGCACAGATACGCAGTATTTT. The chain couples TRBV29-1 to TRBJ2-3; TRBD2 might be the D gene, on 5 matching bases. From the cysteine up to the phenylalanine, the CDR3 has a length of 14 residues. Only the CDR3 portion is preserved as DNA: 42 bases, with reading frame beginning at the first base. CDR1 and CDR2 are read off the germline V gene as SQVTM and ANQGSEA. V loses 3 bases, J loses 0 bases, and the germline ends lie 10 bases apart.